Sequencing of this TCR beta chain was carried out in a study of OX40 agonist ivuxolimab in advanced cancers. Generated by immunoSEQ multiplex PCR, the TCRdb table keeps only in-frame clones and is missing some. The top ten clones hold around 4.1% of a sample with around 69,000 clones, roughly nine tenths of them seen once. The J segment lost 7 bases and the V segment lost 0 bases, leaving 9 bases of the junction unmatched. Germline CDR1 is SGHNT and CDR2 is YENEEA. CDR3 size: 16 residues. The material sequenced was CD4+ or CD8+ T cells sorted from blood, taken in a trial of the OX40 agonist ivuxolimab. The rearrangement links TRBV11-3 to TRBJ2-1; 7 bases line up with TRBD2. The sequence was collected from an adult with an advanced solid tumor such as melanoma, head and neck, liver or kidney cancer. The CDR3 DNA reads TGTGCCAGCAGCTTAGAAGGCGGGAGTCTTGATAATGAGCAGTTCTTC. This encodes CASSLEGGSLDNEQFF.